The entry below describes one T cell receptor (beta chain). These data come from a study of blood T cell repertoires in COVID-19. Study at large: Both acute and convalescent COVID-19 samples were obtained from the United States, Italy and Spain. T cells, B-cell-depleted T cells, or PBMCs supplied cDNA or gDNA.

CDR3 size: 15 residues. The germline V gene has CDR1 ENHRY and CDR2 SYGVKD. J lost 9 bases, V lost 11 bases, and 13 bases had no gene match. Authors' processing steps: Estimates of nucleated cell counts were drawn from the amplification of reference gene primers. Clones were read by immunoSEQ multiplex PCR, and TCRdb kept only the in-frame ones, dropping some. V, J and clone size reflect that table, while D and trimming were determined from the DNA. Among some 99,000 clones listed, more than 65% were seen once. The sample taken for sequencing was peripheral blood. The chain combines TRBV10-3 with TRBJ1-6, with 10 bases that match TRBD1. This TCR was sampled from a woman at least 80 years old with acute or convalescent COVID-19. CDR3 in DNA: TGTGCCTCCTCCGTTTTGGGACAGGGGAGTTCACCCCTCCACTTT. This codes for CASSVLGQGSSPLHF.